These T cell receptor beta chains were read from a single sample in a study of T cells after yellow fever vaccination. TCRdb itself ran the 5' RACE reads through MiXCR, one entry per CDR3 protein. There are tens of thousands of distinct CDR3 sequences in the sample; about 7.4% occur only once, and 28% lies in the top ten. The sample here was CD8+ T cells sorted from PBMCs, taken approximately 15 days after the first yellow fever vaccination. Receptors originate from a man aged 18 to 29 who received the YFV17D yellow fever vaccine. CDR3s include the opening cysteine and the closing phenylalanine or tryptophan. Each record gives: CDR3 protein, CDR3 DNA, V gene, clone size, CDR3 length, D gene, J gene. The D gene is left open where the match is weak. Where a row states a size, it is once, few, many or the class of an expanded clone; other rows omit it.

CASTPGQGRETQYF | TGTGCCAGCACTCCCGGACAGGGAAGAGAGACCCAGTACTTC | TRBV12-3/TRBV12-4 | many | 14 | TRBD1 | TRBJ2-5
CASSPLTSGGYEQYF | TGTGCCAGCAGCCCCCTAACTAGCGGGGGGTACGAGCAGTACTTC | TRBV4-2 | many | 15 | TRBD2 | TRBJ2-7
CASSEGGASLYSNQPQHF | TGTGCCAGCAGTGAAGGGGGCGCGTCCCTCTATAGCAATCAGCCCCAGCATTTT | TRBV6-1 | many | 18 | NA | TRBJ1-5
CAISEGTSGTYNEQFF | TGTGCCATCAGTGAGGGGACTAGCGGGACCTACAATGAGCAGTTCTTC | TRBV10-3 | many | 16 | TRBD2 | TRBJ2-1
CASSLGDRGNSPLHF | TGCGCCAGCAGCTTGGGGGACAGGGGGAATTCACCCCTCCACTTT | TRBV5-1 | many | 15 | TRBD1 | TRBJ1-6
CASSLAGSDTQYF | TGTGCCAGCAGCCTAGCGGGGTCAGATACGCAGTATTTT | TRBV7-2 | few | 13 | TRBD2 | TRBJ2-3
CSVDRPEEGVLDTQYF | TGCAGCGTTGATCGTCCCGAGGAGGGGGTTTTAGATACGCAGTATTTT | TRBV29-1 | NA | 16 | NA | TRBJ2-3
CASSGTGGYEQYF | TGCGCCAGCAGCGGGACAGGGGGTTACGAGCAGTACTTC | TRBV4-1 | many | 13 | TRBD1 | TRBJ2-7
CASSPRMGLNSNQPQHF | TGTGCCAGCTCACCCCGTATGGGTCTGAATAGCAATCAGCCCCAGCATTTT | TRBV18 | many | 17 | NA | TRBJ1-5
CATPGTEDSTDTQYF | TGTGCCACCCCCGGGACTGAAGATAGCACAGATACGCAGTATTTT | TRBV24-1 | many | 15 | NA | TRBJ2-3
CASSQEVPLYNEQFF | TGTGCCAGCAGCCAAGAGGTACCCCTTTACAATGAGCAGTTCTTC | TRBV3-1 | many | 15 | NA | TRBJ2-1
CASCERGGRTGELFF | TGTGCCAGTTGCGAGCGGGGGGGCCGCACCGGGGAGCTGTTTTTT | TRBV19 | many | 15 | TRBD2 | TRBJ2-2
CASSLIPAGSQPQHF | TGCGCCAGCAGCCTCATCCCGGCGGGGAGTCAGCCCCAGCATTTT | TRBV4-1 | many | 15 | NA | TRBJ1-5
CASSFPPRGGTEAFF | TGTGCCAGCAGTTTCCCTCCCAGGGGAGGAACTGAAGCTTTCTTT | TRBV28 | many | 15 | NA | TRBJ1-1
CASSLGVGAGPDTQYF | TGTGCCAGCAGCTTGGGCGTGGGCGCTGGACCAGATACGCAGTATTTT | TRBV5-4 | few | 16 | NA | TRBJ2-3
CASSLLLPGVEQFF | TGTGCCAGCAGTTTATTACTCCCGGGGGTCGAGCAGTTCTTC | TRBV27 | many | 14 | NA | TRBJ2-1
CASSPPRAEGEQYF | TGTGCCAGCAGCCCACCCAGGGCGGAAGGGGAGCAGTACTTC | TRBV7-9 | few | 14 | NA | TRBJ2-7
CASRGGNSYNEQFF | TGTGCCAGCCGCGGGGGGAACTCCTACAATGAGCAGTTCTTC | TRBV12-3/TRBV12-4 | many | 14 | TRBD2 | TRBJ2-1
CASSQDRGAYGYTF | TGCGCCAGCAGCCAAGATAGAGGGGCCTATGGCTACACCTTC | TRBV4-3 | many | 14 | NA | TRBJ1-2
CASSLEIAGGLREQFF | TGCGCCAGCAGCTTGGAGATAGCGGGGGGGCTGCGGGAGCAGTTCTTC | TRBV5-1 | NA | 16 | TRBD2 | TRBJ2-1
CASSLAQGSWSNQPQHF | TGTGCCAGCAGCTTAGCTCAGGGTTCCTGGAGCAATCAGCCCCAGCATTTT | TRBV7-8 | many | 17 | NA | TRBJ1-5
CASSFGWGIAEAFF | TGTGCCAGCAGTTTTGGGTGGGGGATAGCTGAAGCTTTCTTT | TRBV6-5 | many | 14 | NA | TRBJ1-1
CASNPGGEGTDTQYF | TGTGCCAGCAACCCGGGGGGGGAGGGCACAGATACGCAGTATTTT | TRBV7-9 | NA | 15 | TRBD2 | TRBJ2-3
CASSLWGLASYNEQFF | TGCGCCAGCAGCTTGTGGGGACTAGCTTCCTACAATGAGCAGTTCTTC | TRBV5-1 | many | 16 | TRBD2 | TRBJ2-1
CASSEEGHTEAFF | TGCGCCAGCAGCGAGGAGGGTCACACTGAAGCTTTCTTT | TRBV5-1 | many | 13 | NA | TRBJ1-1
CASSPEGQPQHF | TGTGCCAGCAGTCCCGAAGGGCAGCCCCAGCATTTT | TRBV12-3/TRBV12-4 | many | 12 | NA | TRBJ1-5
CASSQDKGDTPTNEKLFF | TGTGCCAGCAGCCAAGATAAGGGGGACACACCAACTAATGAAAAACTGTTTTTT | TRBV4-2 | many | 18 | NA | TRBJ1-4
CASSSRTGSYEQYF | TGTGCCAGCAGCTCCCGGACGGGCTCCTACGAGCAGTACTTC | TRBV7-9 | few | 14 | NA | TRBJ2-7
CASSLFSGGEQYF | TGTGCCAGCAGTTTGTTTAGCGGGGGGGAGCAGTACTTC | TRBV12-3/TRBV12-4 | many | 13 | TRBD2 | TRBJ2-7
CATSDLSRRRFF | TGTGCCACCAGTGATTTATCCAGGAGGCGGTTCTTC | TRBV24-1 | few | 12 | NA | TRBJ2-1
CASSFGRGNSPLHF | TGTGCCAGCAGCTTCGGCAGGGGAAATTCACCCCTCCACTTT | TRBV13 | NA | 14 | NA | TRBJ1-6
CASSHSSMDYTF | TGCGCCAGCAGCCACTCCTCTATGGACTACACCTTC | TRBV4-3 | few | 12 | NA | TRBJ1-2
CASSQELEAGREQYF | TGCGCCAGCAGCCAAGAATTAGAGGCAGGGCGAGAGCAGTACTTC | TRBV4-1 | many | 15 | NA | TRBJ2-7
CATETNEKLFF | TGTGCCACCGAAACTAATGAAAAACTGTTTTTT | TRBV25-1 | many | 11 | NA | TRBJ1-4
CASSYSGGQRGNEQFF | TGTGCCAGCAGTTACTCGGGGGGCCAGCGGGGCAATGAGCAGTTCTTC | TRBV6-5 | many | 16 | NA | TRBJ2-1
CASSSGEGQPQHF | TGCGCCAGCAGCTCCGGGGAAGGTCAGCCCCAGCATTTT | TRBV5-1 | many | 13 | NA | TRBJ1-5